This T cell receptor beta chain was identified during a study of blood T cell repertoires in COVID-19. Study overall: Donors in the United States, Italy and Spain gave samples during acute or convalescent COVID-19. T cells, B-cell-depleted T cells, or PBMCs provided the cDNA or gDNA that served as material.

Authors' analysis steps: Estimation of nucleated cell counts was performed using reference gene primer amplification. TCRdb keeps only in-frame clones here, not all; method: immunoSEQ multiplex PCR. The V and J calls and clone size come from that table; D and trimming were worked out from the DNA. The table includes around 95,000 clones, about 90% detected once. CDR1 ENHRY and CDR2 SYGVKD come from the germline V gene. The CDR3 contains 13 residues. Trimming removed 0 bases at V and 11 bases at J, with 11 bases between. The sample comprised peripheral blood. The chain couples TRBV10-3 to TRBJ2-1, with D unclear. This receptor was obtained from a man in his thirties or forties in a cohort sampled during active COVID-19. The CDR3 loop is CAISESQDTQQFF. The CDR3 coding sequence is TGTGCCATCAGTGAGTCTCAAGACACCCAGCAGTTCTTC.